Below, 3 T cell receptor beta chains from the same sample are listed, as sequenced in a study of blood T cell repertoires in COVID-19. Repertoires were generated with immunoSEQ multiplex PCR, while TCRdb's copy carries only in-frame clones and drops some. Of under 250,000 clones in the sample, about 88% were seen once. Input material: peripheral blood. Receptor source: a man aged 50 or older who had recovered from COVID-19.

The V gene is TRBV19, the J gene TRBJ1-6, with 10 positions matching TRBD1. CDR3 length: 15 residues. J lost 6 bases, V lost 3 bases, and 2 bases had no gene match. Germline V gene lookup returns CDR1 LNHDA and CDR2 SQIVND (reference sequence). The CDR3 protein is CASSMTGGGNSPLHF. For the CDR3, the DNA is TGTGCCAGTAGTATGACAGGGGGCGGTAATTCACCCCTCCACTTT.

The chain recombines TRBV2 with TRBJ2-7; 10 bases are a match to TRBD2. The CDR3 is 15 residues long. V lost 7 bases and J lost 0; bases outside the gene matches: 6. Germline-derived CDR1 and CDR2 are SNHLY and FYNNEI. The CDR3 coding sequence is TGTGCCAGCATTCTAGGACTAGCGGTCTCCTACGAGCAGTACTTC. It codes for CASILGLAVSYEQYF.

CDR3: CATRGTSGDTQYF. CDR3 nucleotide sequence: TGTGCCACCAGGGGGACTAGCGGAGATACGCAGTATTTT. This chain links TRBV24-1 with TRBJ2-3, with 11 bases aligning to TRBD2. There are 13 residues in the CDR3. V shed 7 bases and J 5 bases; nucleotides not matched to a gene: 1. CDR1 and CDR2 (germline): KGHDR, SFDVKD.